This TCR beta chain was sequenced in a study of blood T cell repertoires in COVID-19. Study-wide context: Material from acute and convalescent COVID-19 was sourced from the United States, Italy and Spain. The analysed material was cDNA or gDNA that came from T cells, B-cell-depleted T cells, or PBMCs.

Methods used by the authors: By means of reference gene primer amplification, nucleated cell counts were estimated. Clones were read by immunoSEQ multiplex PCR, and TCRdb kept only the in-frame ones, dropping some. That table is the source of V, J and clone size, and D and trimming were worked out from the DNA. The data show 80,000 to 95,000 clones, with approximately 87% seen just once and approximately 18% held by the top ten. This CDR3 spans 17 amino acids. Trimming removed 3 bases at V and 3 bases at J, with 17 bases between. Specimen: peripheral blood. This clonotype was sampled from a human donor in a cohort sampled during active COVID-19. This sequence joins TRBV23-1 and TRBJ1-4; D might be TRBD1 (6 bases). TRBV23-1 is flagged as an ORF with uncertain function. CDR3 in DNA: TGCGCCAGCAGTCACCCGCGGGGGGGCGCAGCTAATGAAAAACTGTTTTTT. Translated: CASSHPRGGAANEKLFF.